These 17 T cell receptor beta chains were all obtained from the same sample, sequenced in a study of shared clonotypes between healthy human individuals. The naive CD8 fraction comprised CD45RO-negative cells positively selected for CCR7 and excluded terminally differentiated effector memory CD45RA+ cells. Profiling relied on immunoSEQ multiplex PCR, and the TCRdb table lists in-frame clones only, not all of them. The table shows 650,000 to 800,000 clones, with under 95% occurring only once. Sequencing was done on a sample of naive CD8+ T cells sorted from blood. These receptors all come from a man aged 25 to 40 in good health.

The CDR3 DNA sequence: TGTGCCAGCAGCTTACTGACAGGGGGCTCCTACGAGCAGTACTTC. As protein: CASSLLTGGSYEQYF. The chain employs TRBV7-9 and TRBJ2-7; TRBD1 agrees at 9 bases. V trimming: 2 bases; J trimming: 0 bases; junction bases outside the gene matches: 2. This CDR3 is built from 15 residues. The germline gives CDR1 SEHNR, CDR2 FQNEAQ (reference sequence).

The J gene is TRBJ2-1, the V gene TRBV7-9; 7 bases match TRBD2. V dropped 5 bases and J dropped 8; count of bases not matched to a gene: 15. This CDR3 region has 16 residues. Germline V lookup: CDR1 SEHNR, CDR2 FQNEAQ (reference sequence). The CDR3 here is CASSELRELAGDEQFF. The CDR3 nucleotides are TGTGCCAGCAGCGAGCTCCGGGAGTTAGCGGGCGATGAGCAGTTCTTC.

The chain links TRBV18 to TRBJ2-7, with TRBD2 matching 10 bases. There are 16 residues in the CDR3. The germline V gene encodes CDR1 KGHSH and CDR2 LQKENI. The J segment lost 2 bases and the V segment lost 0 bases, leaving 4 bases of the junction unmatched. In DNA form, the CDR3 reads TGTGCCAGCTCACCACCTCCACTAGCGGGAACCTACGAGCAGTACTTC. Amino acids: CASSPPPLAGTYEQYF.

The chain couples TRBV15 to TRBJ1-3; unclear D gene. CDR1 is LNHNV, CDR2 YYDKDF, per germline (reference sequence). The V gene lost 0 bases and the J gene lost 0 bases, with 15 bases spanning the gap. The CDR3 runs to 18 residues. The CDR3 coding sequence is TGTGCCACCAGCAGAGATCTGACGGTGACAAGCTCTGGAAACACCATATATTTT. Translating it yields CATSRDLTVTSSGNTIYF.

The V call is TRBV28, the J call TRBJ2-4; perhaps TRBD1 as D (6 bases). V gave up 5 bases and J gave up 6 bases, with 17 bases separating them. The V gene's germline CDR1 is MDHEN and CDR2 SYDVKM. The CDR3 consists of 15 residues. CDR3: CASSEIRGVTNIQYF. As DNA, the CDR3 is TGTGCCAGCAGTGAAATCAGGGGAGTCACAAACATTCAGTACTTC. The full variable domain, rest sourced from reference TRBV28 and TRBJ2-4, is DVKVTQSSRYLVKRTGEKVFLECVQDMDHENMFWYRQDPGLGLRLIYFSYDVKMKEKGDIPEGYSVSREKKERFSLILESASTNQTSMYLCASSEIRGVTNIQYFGAGTRLSVL.

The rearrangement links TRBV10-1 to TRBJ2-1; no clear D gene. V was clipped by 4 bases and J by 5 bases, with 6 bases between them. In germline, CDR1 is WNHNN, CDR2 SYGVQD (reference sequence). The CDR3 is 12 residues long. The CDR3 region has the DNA TGCGCCAGCAGTGGGGGTAACAATGAGCAGTTCTTC. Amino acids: CASSGGNNEQFF.

Here the CDR3 DNA reads TGTGCCAGCAGCTTTTGGGACGGTGAAGCTTTCTTT. This translates into CASSFWDGEAFF. The chain links TRBV7-9 to TRBJ1-1; a weak D match, TRBD1 (5 bases). The V gene lost 3 bases and the J gene lost 7 bases, with 9 bases spanning the gap. Germline V CDR1 and CDR2: SEHNR, FQNEAQ (reference sequence). The length of the CDR3 is 12 residues. The full variable domain, rest sourced from reference TRBV7-9 and TRBJ1-1, is DTGVSQNPRHKITKRGQNVTFRCDPISEHNRLYWYRQTLGQGPEFLTYFQNEAQLEKSRLLSDRFSAERPKGSFSTLEIQRTEQGDSAMYLCASSFWDGEAFFGQGTRLTVV.

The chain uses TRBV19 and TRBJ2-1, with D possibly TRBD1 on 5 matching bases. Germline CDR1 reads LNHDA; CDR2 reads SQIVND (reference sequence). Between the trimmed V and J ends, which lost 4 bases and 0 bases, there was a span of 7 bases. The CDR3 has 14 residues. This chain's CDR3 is CASSSQGSYNEQFF. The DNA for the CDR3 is TGTGCCAGTAGTAGTCAGGGCTCCTACAATGAGCAGTTCTTC.

This CDR3 is CASSSLTSSSTDTQYF. CDR3 nucleotide sequence: TGCGCCAGCAGCTCTTTGACTTCCTCTAGCACAGATACGCAGTATTTT. The rearrangement uses TRBV5-1 and TRBJ2-3; D gene unclear. Germline CDR1 SGHRS, CDR2 YFSETQ. Trimming removed 3 bases from V and 0 bases from J, with 14 bases in between. The CDR3 runs to 16 residues.

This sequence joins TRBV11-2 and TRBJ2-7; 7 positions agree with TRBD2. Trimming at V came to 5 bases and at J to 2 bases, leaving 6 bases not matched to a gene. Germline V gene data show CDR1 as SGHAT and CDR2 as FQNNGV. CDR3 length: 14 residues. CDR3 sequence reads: CASSPPAGAYEQYF. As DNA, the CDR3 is TGTGCCAGCAGCCCCCCGGCGGGGGCCTACGAGCAGTACTTC. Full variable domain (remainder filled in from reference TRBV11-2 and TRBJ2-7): EAGVAQSPRYKIIEKRQSVAFWCNPISGHATLYWYQQILGQGPKLLIQFQNNGVVDDSQLPKDRFSAERLKGVDSTLKIQPAKLEDSAVYLCASSPPAGAYEQYFGPGTRLTVT.

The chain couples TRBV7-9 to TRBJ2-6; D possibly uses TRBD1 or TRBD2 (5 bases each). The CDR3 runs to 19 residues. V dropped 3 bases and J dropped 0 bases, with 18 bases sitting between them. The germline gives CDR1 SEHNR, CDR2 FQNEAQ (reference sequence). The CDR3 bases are TGTGCCAGCAGCTTCAGTCCCGGGACGGACCTCTCTGGGGCCAACGTCCTGACTTTC. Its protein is CASSFSPGTDLSGANVLTF.

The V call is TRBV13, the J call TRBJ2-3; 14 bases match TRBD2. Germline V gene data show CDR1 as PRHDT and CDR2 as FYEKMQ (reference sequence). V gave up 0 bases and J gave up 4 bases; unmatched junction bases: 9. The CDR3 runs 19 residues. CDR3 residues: CASSLGRLAGGSASDTQYF. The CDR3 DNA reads TGTGCCAGCAGCTTAGGGAGACTAGCGGGAGGGTCGGCTTCAGATACGCAGTATTTT.

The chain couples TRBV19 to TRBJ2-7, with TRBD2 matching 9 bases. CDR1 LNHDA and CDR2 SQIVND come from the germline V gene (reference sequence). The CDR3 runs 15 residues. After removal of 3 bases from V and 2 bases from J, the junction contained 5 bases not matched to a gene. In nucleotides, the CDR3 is TGTGCCAGTAGTATTTCTAGCGGGACCCCCTACGAGCAGTACTTC. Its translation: CASSISSGTPYEQYF.

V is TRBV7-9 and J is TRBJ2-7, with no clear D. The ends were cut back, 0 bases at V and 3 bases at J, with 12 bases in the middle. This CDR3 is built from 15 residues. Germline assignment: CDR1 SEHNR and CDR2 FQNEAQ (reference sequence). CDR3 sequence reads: CASSLAPPDDYEQYF. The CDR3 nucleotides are TGTGCCAGCAGCTTAGCGCCCCCGGACGACTACGAGCAGTACTTC.

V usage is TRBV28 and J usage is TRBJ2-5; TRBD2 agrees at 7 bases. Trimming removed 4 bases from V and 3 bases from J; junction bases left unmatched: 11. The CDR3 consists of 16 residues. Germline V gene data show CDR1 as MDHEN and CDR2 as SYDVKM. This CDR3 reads CASSSPVTSPEETQYF. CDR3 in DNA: TGTGCCAGCAGTTCCCCCGTGACTAGCCCAGAAGAGACCCAGTACTTC.

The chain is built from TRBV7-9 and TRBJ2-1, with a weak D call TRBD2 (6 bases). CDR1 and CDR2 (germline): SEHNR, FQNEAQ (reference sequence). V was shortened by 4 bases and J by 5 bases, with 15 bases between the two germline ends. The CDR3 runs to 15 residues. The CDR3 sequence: CASSSRTTFDNEQFF. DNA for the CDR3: TGTGCCAGCAGCTCTCGGACTACCTTCGACAATGAGCAGTTCTTC.

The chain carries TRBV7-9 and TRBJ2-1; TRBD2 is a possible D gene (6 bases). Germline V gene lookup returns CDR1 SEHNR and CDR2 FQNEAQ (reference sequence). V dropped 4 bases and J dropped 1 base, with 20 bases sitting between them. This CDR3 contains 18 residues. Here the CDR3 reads CASSSSARPAWSYNEQFF. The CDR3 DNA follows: TGTGCCAGCAGCTCTAGCGCACGCCCGGCTTGGTCCTACAATGAGCAGTTCTTC. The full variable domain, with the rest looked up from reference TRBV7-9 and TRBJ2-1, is DTGVSQNPRHKITKRGQNVTFRCDPISEHNRLYWYRQTLGQGPEFLTYFQNEAQLEKSRLLSDRFSAERPKGSFSTLEIQRTEQGDSAMYLCASSSSARPAWSYNEQFFGPGTRLTVL.